These 25 T cell receptor beta chains originate from one sample sequenced in a study of blood T cell repertoires in COVID-19 (dated by TCRdb to about 2020). Libraries were constructed by the immunoSEQ multiplex PCR assay. TCRdb mirrors the immuneACCESS table, restricted to in-frame sequences. Some clones are absent from its copies; in checked studies, under half trace to an unresolved V gene, and the reason for the others is unknown. A total of roughly 190,000 clones appear in this sample, approximately 82% of them only once. The ten largest clones capture under 3.5% of the sample. The sequenced sample was peripheral blood. The receptors shown here come from a man over 45 with active or convalescent COVID-19.

With regard to this clone: One end of the junction is discordant with germline, which a read error may explain. This sequence joins TRBV30 and TRBJ1-1; 9 positions agree with TRBD1. The CDR3 spans 11 residues. Per germline, CDR1 GTSNPN and CDR2 SVGIG (reference sequence). In nucleotides, the CDR3 is TGTGCCTGGAGTGCCGGACAGGGGATCTACTTT. It yields the protein CAWSAGQGIYF.

In its sample, this clone was seen once. The chain joins TRBV19 to TRBJ1-3; D gene ambiguous. This CDR3 region has 12 residues. CDR1 is LNHDA and CDR2 is SQIVND in the germline V gene (reference sequence). V lost 10 bases and J lost 3, with 10 bases in between. The CDR3 here is CATSHFGNTIYF. The CDR3 DNA is TGTGCCACCTCCCACTTTGGAAACACCATATATTTT.

This chain connects TRBV5-1 to TRBJ2-1; 8 bases are shared with TRBD2. Germline-derived CDR1 and CDR2 are SGHRS and YFSETQ. J was trimmed by 5 bases and V by 6 bases; bases with no gene match: 7. The CDR3 is made up of 14 amino acids. CDR3 coding DNA: TGCGCCAGCAAGCGGGAGAGGTCCGACAATGAGCAGTTCTTC. Protein sequence: CASKRERSDNEQFF.

This sequence joins TRBV19 and TRBJ1-1; D unresolved. The V end lost 5 bases, the J end lost 0 bases, and 10 bases lay between the germline ends. The CDR3 is made up of 14 amino acids. Germline-derived CDR1 and CDR2 are LNHDA and SQIVND (reference sequence). CDR3 protein: CASSPSPLNTEAFF. As DNA, the CDR3 is TGTGCCAGTAGTCCGTCCCCTTTGAACACTGAAGCTTTCTTT.

This sequence joins TRBV5-1 and TRBJ1-2; TRBD1 matches at 7 bases. The CDR3 extends over 15 amino acids. Germline V gives CDR1 SGHRS, CDR2 YFSETQ. Trimming removed 4 bases from V and 7 bases from J; junction bases left unmatched: 13. CDR3 nucleotide sequence: TGCGCCAGCAGCGGGGTCTCCGGGACAGAGGGTGGCTACACCTTC. The encoded protein is CASSGVSGTEGGYTF.

The rearrangement joins TRBV29-1 to TRBJ2-7; 11 nucleotides match TRBD2. The CDR3 extends over 14 amino acids. The germline gives CDR1 SQVTM, CDR2 ANQGSEA. J lost 2 bases, V lost 3 bases, and 3 bases had no gene match. CDR3 in amino acids: CSVDGTSGPYEQYF. In nucleotides, the CDR3 is TGCAGCGTTGACGGGACTAGCGGTCCCTACGAGCAGTACTTC.

The chain is built from TRBV5-1 and TRBJ2-1; D unclear. This CDR3 region has 15 residues. CDR1 SGHRS and CDR2 YFSETQ come from the germline V gene. Trimming pared 0 bases from V and 6 bases from J, leaving 13 bases between. CDR3 DNA: TGCGCCAGCAGCTTGGCCTACGTGGTGGTCAATGAGCAGTTCTTC. It is translated as CASSLAYVVVNEQFF.

The chain couples TRBV7-9 to TRBJ2-3; TRBD2 might be the D (5 bases). This CDR3 is 15 amino acids long. V lost 4 bases to trimming and J lost 2 bases, with 13 bases between them. Germline lookup yields CDR1 SEHNR and CDR2 FQNEAQ (reference sequence). Written as DNA, the CDR3 is TGTGCCAGCAGCTGGGCAAGCGGTAACACAGATACGCAGTATTTT. Protein product: CASSWASGNTDTQYF.

The chain carries TRBV19 and TRBJ2-6; 7 nucleotides match TRBD1. Looked up from germline, CDR1 is LNHDA and CDR2 is SQIVND (reference sequence). V gave up 7 bases and J gave up 2 bases; unmatched junction bases: 11. The CDR3 runs to 17 residues. The CDR3 bases are TGTGCCAGTACCAGGACAGGAGCAGGGCCTGGGGCCAACGTCCTGACTTTC. The encoded protein is CASTRTGAGPGANVLTF.

CDR3 coding DNA: TGTGCCAGCGGAGGACGATCGCCCTACGAGCAGTACTTC. Its translation is CASGGRSPYEQYF. J is TRBJ2-7 and V is TRBV6-5; D may be TRBD2 (5 bases). Germline V gene data show CDR1 as MNHEY and CDR2 as SVGAGI. The ends were cut back, 8 bases at V and 2 bases at J, with 13 bases in the middle. CDR3 size: 13 residues.

The chain joins TRBV11-2 to TRBJ2-7; 7 bases are a match to TRBD1. The length of the CDR3 is 15 residues. The V and J ends lost 0 bases and 3 bases, in that order; junction bases with no gene match: 5. Germline V gives CDR1 SGHAT, CDR2 FQNNGV. CDR3 coding DNA: TGTGCCAGCAGCTTAGAAGGGACAGAAGACTACGAGCAGTACTTC. It yields the protein CASSLEGTEDYEQYF.

This chain connects TRBV12-5 to TRBJ2-7; TRBD2 agrees at 10 bases. The V gene's germline CDR1 is LGHNT and CDR2 FRNRAP. This CDR3 has 15 amino acids. CDR3 protein: CGKREGQAYSYEQYF. The CDR3 DNA follows: TGTGGTAAGCGGGAGGGCCAGGCATACTCCTACGAGCAGTACTTC.

This chain uses TRBV28 with TRBJ2-7, with a possible D match to TRBD1 (6 bases). The CDR3 consists of 14 residues. Germline V CDR1 and CDR2: MDHEN, SYDVKM. V gave up 5 bases and J gave up 6 bases, with 17 bases separating them. Written as DNA, the CDR3 is TGTGCCAGCAGTGGGGGCGCGAGAATGGCCGAGCAGTACTTC. It is translated as CASSGGARMAEQYF.

Turning to this clone: At one boundary the junction diverges from the germline segment, which might be a read error. This chain uses TRBV19 with TRBJ2-1, with 7 bases matching TRBD2. The CDR3 has 14 residues. The germline CDR1 and CDR2 sequences are LNHDA and SQIVND (reference sequence). CDR3 in amino acids: CARSGLAVACEQFF. CDR3 nucleotide sequence: TGTGCCCGTAGTGGGCTAGCGGTCGCATGTGAGCAGTTCTTC. The full variable domain, completed using reference TRBV19 and TRBJ2-1, is DGGITQSPKYLFRKEGQNVTLSCEQNLNHDAMYWYRQDPGQGLRLIYYSQIVNDFQKGDIAEGYSVSREKKESFPLTVTSAQKNPTAFYLCARSGLAVACEQFFGPGTRLTVL.

The chain links TRBV4-1 to TRBJ2-3, with 10 bases that match TRBD2. J lost 5 bases, V lost 1 base, and 15 bases had no gene match. CDR1 is MGHRA and CDR2 is YSYEKL in the germline V gene. There are 19 residues in the CDR3. In DNA form, the CDR3 reads TGCGCCAGCAGCCAAGGACCCGTCTTTGGAGCGGGGGGGCGAGATACGCAGTATTTT. Protein sequence: CASSQGPVFGAGGRDTQYF.

The chain has TRBV5-6 and TRBJ1-2; TRBD1 matches 9 bases. CDR1 is SGHDT, CDR2 YYEEEE, per germline. J gave up 3 bases and V 5 bases, and 8 bases lay outside the gene matches. There are 15 residues in the CDR3. The CDR3 here is CASRGTGTDDYGYTF. DNA of the CDR3: TGTGCCAGCAGGGGGACAGGGACGGACGACTATGGCTACACCTTC. Full variable domain (rest looked up from reference TRBV5-6 and TRBJ1-2): DAGVTQSPTHLIKTRGQQVTLRCSPKSGHDTVSWYQQALGQGPQFIFQYYEEEERQRGNFPDRFSGHQFPNYSSELNVNALLLGDSALYLCASRGTGTDDYGYTFGSGTRLTVV.

This chain joins TRBV19 and TRBJ1-2; unclear D gene. The CDR3 is 14 residues long. Trimming stripped 6 bases from V and 0 bases from J, with 11 bases between. Germline values: CDR1 LNHDA, CDR2 SQIVND (reference sequence). The CDR3, as DNA: TGTGCCAGTAGGACGCAGGAAACTAACTATGGCTACACCTTC. Translated, it gives CASRTQETNYGYTF. The full variable domain, in which reference TRBV19 and TRBJ1-2 provide the parts outside the CDR3, is DGGITQSPKYLFRKEGQNVTLSCEQNLNHDAMYWYRQDPGQGLRLIYYSQIVNDFQKGDIAEGYSVSREKKESFPLTVTSAQKNPTAFYLCASRTQETNYGYTFGSGTRLTVV.

This clone occurred once. The chain combines TRBV5-5 with TRBJ1-6; D possibly corresponds to TRBD1 (6 bases). Germline V gives CDR1 SGHKS, CDR2 YYEKEE (reference sequence). V was trimmed by 2 bases and J by 6 bases, leaving 24 bases between them. This CDR3 is built from 19 residues. The CDR3 sequence is CASSFAGAILGRTNSPLHF. CDR3 sequence (DNA): TGTGCCAGCAGCTTCGCAGGGGCCATTTTAGGCCGTACTAATTCACCCCTCCACTTT. Drawing the rest from reference TRBV5-5 and TRBJ1-6, the complete variable domain is DAGVTQSPTHLIKTRGQQVTLRCSPISGHKSVSWYQQVLGQGPQFIFQYYEKEERGRGNFPDRFSARQFPNYSSELNVNALLLGDSALYLCASSFAGAILGRTNSPLHFGNGTRLTVT.

The chain employs TRBV6-1 and TRBJ2-7; a weak D match, TRBD1 (6 bases). Germline V gene data show CDR1 as MNHNS and CDR2 as SASEGT. V lost 0 bases and J 6 bases, leaving 9 bases between the germline ends. The CDR3 sequence is 13 residues long. The DNA of the CDR3 is TGTGCCAGCAGTGAAGCGCAGGGGTTCGAGCAGTACTTC. Translating it yields CASSEAQGFEQYF.

This chain uses TRBV5-1 with TRBJ2-4, with D unresolved. Trimming removed 5 bases from V and 3 bases from J, with 15 bases in between. Per germline, CDR1 SGHRS and CDR2 YFSETQ. This CDR3 region has 15 residues. CDR3: CASSPGSPSKNIQYF. Written as DNA, the CDR3 is TGCGCCAGCAGTCCCGGCTCCCCTAGCAAAAACATTCAGTACTTC.

This rearrangement joins TRBV7-2 to TRBJ2-1; D call uncertain. CDR3 length: 12 amino acids. The V end was cut by 3 bases, the J end by 4 bases, with 4 bases between. Looked up from germline, CDR1 is SGHTA and CDR2 is FQGNSA. The DNA for the CDR3 is TGTGCCAGCAGCTTTAATTACAATGAGCAGTTCTTC. This gives the protein CASSFNYNEQFF. The variable domain in full, completed from reference TRBV7-2 and TRBJ2-1, reads GAGVSQSPSNKVTEKGKDVELRCDPISGHTALYWYRQSLGQGLEFLIYFQGNSAPDKSGLPSDRFSAERTGGSVSTLTIQRTQQEDSAVYLCASSFNYNEQFFGPGTRLTVL.

This chain uses TRBV10-2 with TRBJ2-1, with unresolved D. The germline gives CDR1 WSHSY, CDR2 SAAADI. The ends were cut back, 2 bases at V and 6 bases at J, with 8 bases in the middle. This CDR3 contains 13 residues. The CDR3 sequence: CASSEPNFNEQFF. The CDR3 nucleotides read TGCGCCAGCAGTGAGCCCAATTTCAATGAGCAGTTCTTC.

This clone came up once. This sequence joins TRBV28 and TRBJ2-7; 8 bases map to TRBD2. The CDR3 is made up of 14 amino acids. Germline-derived CDR1 and CDR2 are MDHEN and SYDVKM. The junction had 3 bases not matched to a gene; V was cut back by 3 bases and J by 2 bases. The CDR3 protein is CASSFRGGTYEQYF. The CDR3 region has the DNA TGTGCCAGCAGTTTTCGGGGGGGTACCTACGAGCAGTACTTC.

This clone was seen only once. The chain links TRBV7-2 to TRBJ2-7; D unresolved. The CDR3 runs to 16 residues. Germline CDR1 SGHTA, CDR2 FQGNSA. Trimming took 1 base from V and 2 from J, leaving 15 bases between them. The CDR3 here is CASSLVENSTPYEQYF. For the CDR3, the DNA is TGTGCCAGCAGCTTAGTCGAGAACTCTACCCCCTACGAGCAGTACTTC.

The rearrangement uses TRBV3-1 (or the pseudogene TRBV3-2) and TRBJ1-2; D is perhaps TRBD1 (6 bases). CDR3 length equals 14 residues. The V end was cut by 5 bases, the J end by 8 bases, with 18 bases between. Germline lookup yields CDR1 LGHDT and CDR2 YNNKEL (reference sequence). The CDR3 DNA reads as TGTGCCAGCAGCTGGGCCCGGGCAGGGGACGGCTACACCTTC. It is translated as CASSWARAGDGYTF.